This T cell receptor beta chain was documented in a study of tumor T cells in aggressive B-cell lymphoma. TCRdb's table, derived via immunoSEQ multiplex PCR, lists solely in-frame clones and lacks some. This table has about 2,000 clones, around three quarters appearing once. This clone was counted once. The ends were cut back, 1 base at V and 1 base at J, with 13 bases in the middle. The CDR3 contains 16 residues. Germline V CDR1 and CDR2: SNHLY, FYNNEI. This chain links TRBV2 with TRBJ1-1; D is uncertain. Material for sequencing was tumor tissue. The clonotype comes from an adult with diffuse large B cell lymphoma. CDR3: CASSEGGQVGNTEAFF. In DNA form, the CDR3 reads TGTGCCAGCAGTGAAGGAGGGCAGGTGGGGAACACTGAAGCTTTCTTT.